This TCR beta chain was sequenced during a study of HIV-infected patients and healthy controls. This clonotype appeared many times. TCRdb re-derived calls from the 5' RACE reads in MiXCR, one entry per CDR3 protein. Of roughly 68,000 distinct CDR3 sequences listed, less than 20% are singletons. V lost 5 bases to trimming and J lost 9 bases, with 8 bases between them. The CDR3 contains 11 residues. Germline loops: CDR1 MNHEY, CDR2 SVGAGI. The receptor was derived from a human donor in good health. Material: CD4+ T cells from blood. The rearrangement links TRBV6-5 to TRBJ1-3; D is undetermined. CDR3 in DNA: TGTGCCAGCAGTGATTTAAGCACCATATATTTT. Translated, it gives CASSDLSTIYF.